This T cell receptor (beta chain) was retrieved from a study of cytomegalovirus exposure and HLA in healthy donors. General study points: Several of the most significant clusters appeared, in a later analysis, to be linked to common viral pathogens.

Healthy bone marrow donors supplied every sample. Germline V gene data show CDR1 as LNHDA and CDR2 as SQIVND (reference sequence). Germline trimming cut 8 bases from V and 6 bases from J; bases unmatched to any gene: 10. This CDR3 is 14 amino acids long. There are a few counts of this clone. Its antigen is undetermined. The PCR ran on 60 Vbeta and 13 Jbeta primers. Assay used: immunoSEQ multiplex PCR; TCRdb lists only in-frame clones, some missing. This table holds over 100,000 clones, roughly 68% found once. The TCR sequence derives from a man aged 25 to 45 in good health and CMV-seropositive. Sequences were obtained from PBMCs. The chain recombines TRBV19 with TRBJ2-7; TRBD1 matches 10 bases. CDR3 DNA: TGTGCCAGTGCCGACGGGACAGGGGTCCGCGAGCAGTACTTC. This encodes CASADGTGVREQYF. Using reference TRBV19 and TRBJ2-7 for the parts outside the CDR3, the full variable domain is DGGITQSPKYLFRKEGQNVTLSCEQNLNHDAMYWYRQDPGQGLRLIYYSQIVNDFQKGDIAEGYSVSREKKESFPLTVTSAQKNPTAFYLCASADGTGVREQYFGPGTRLTVT.